This TCR beta chain was identified during a study of response to subunit inactivated influenza vaccine. Study outcomes and limitations: That few new T cells are recruited by each seasonal influenza vaccination was the authors' suggestion.

V lost 1 base to trimming and J lost 9 bases, with 10 bases between them. CDR3 length equals 13 residues. CDR1 and CDR2 from the germline V gene are SNHLY and FYNNEI. Ten or more counts support this clonotype. Its antigen remains unidentified. A single record per CDR3 protein comes from TCRdb applying MiXCR to the RT-PCR reads. The sample comprises a few hundred thousand distinct CDR3 sequences, 12% of which are singletons, and about 7.8% rests with the top ten. This sample comprised non-naive T cells sorted from PBMCs, obtained around 14 days before vaccination. This clonotype was obtained from a man aged 50-59 years who received an inactivated influenza vaccine. The chain couples TRBV2 to TRBJ2-1; D is unclear. The CDR3 nucleotides are TGTGCCAGCAGTGAAGGAAGACTGACTGAGCAGTTCTTC. Translated: CASSEGRLTEQFF.